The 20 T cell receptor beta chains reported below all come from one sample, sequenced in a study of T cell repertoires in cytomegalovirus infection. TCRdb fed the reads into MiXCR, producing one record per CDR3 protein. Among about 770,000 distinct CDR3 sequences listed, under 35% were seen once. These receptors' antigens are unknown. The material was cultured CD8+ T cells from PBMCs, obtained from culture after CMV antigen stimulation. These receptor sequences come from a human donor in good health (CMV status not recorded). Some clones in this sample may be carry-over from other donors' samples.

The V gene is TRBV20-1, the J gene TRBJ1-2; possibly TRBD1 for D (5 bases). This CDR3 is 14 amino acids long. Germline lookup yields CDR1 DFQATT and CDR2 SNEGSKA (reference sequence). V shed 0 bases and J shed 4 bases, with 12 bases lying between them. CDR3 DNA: TGCAGTGCTAGAGACAGGGTGTATGGCTATGGCTACACCTTC. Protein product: CSARDRVYGYGYTF.

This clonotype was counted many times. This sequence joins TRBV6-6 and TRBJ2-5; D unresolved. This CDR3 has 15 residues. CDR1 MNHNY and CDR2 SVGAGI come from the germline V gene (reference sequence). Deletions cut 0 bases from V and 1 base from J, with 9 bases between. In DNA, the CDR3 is TGTGCCAGCAGTTACTCCACCGGCCCCCAAGAGACCCAGTACTTC. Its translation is CASSYSTGPQETQYF.

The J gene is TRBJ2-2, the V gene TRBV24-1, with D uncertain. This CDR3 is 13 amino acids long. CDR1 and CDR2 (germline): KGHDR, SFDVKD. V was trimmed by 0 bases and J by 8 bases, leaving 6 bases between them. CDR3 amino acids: CATSDLKGGELFF. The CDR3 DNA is TGTGCCACCAGTGATTTGAAGGGAGGGGAGCTGTTTTTT.

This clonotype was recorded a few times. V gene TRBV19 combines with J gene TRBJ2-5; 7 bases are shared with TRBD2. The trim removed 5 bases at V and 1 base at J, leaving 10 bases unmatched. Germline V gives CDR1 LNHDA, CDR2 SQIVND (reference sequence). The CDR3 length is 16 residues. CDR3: CASSGRDYTIQETQYF. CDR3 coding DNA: TGTGCCAGTAGTGGCCGGGACTACACAATCCAAGAGACCCAGTACTTC.

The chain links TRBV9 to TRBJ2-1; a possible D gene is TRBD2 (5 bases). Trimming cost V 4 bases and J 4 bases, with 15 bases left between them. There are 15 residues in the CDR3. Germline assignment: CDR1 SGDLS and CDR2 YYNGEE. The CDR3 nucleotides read TGTGCCAGCAGCTCAGGACTCGAGTGGTACAATGAGCAGTTCTTC. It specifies CASSSGLEWYNEQFF.

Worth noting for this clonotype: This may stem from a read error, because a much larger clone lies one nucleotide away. CDR3 DNA sequence: TGTGCCAGCAGCTTAGTAGAAGGGACAGGAGGACCAGCTTTTGAGAATGAAAAACTGTTTTTT. This codes for CASSLVEGTGGPAFENEKLFF. V is TRBV7-2 and J is TRBJ1-4, with TRBD1 matching over 8 bases. Germline lookup yields CDR1 SGHTA and CDR2 FQGNSA. The CDR3 extends over 21 amino acids. J gave up 5 bases and V 1 base, and 21 bases lay outside the gene matches.

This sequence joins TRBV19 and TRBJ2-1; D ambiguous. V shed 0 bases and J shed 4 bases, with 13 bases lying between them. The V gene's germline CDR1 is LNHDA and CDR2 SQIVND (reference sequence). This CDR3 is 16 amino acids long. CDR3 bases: TGTGCCAGTAGTATAGATCCCGGACCATCGTACAATGAGCAGTTCTTC. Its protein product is CASSIDPGPSYNEQFF.

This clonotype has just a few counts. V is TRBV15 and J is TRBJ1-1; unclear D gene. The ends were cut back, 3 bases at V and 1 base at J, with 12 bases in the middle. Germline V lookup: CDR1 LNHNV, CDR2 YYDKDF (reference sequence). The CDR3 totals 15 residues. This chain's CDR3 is CATSSRRTGNTEAFF. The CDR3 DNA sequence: TGTGCCACCAGCAGCCGACGGACTGGGAACACTGAAGCTTTCTTT.

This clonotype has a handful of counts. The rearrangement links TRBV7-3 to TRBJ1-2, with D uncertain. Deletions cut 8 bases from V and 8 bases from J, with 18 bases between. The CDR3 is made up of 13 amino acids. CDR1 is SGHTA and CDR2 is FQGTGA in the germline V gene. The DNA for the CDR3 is TGTGCCAGCCCCTCGGGCAGGAATAGGGGCTACACCTTC. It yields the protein CASPSGRNRGYTF. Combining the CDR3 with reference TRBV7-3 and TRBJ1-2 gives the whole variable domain GAGVSQTPSNKVTEKGKYVELRCDPISGHTALYWYRQSLGQGPEFLIYFQGTGAADDSGLPNDRFFAVRPEGSVSTLKIQRTERGDSAVYLCASPSGRNRGYTFGSGTRLTVV.

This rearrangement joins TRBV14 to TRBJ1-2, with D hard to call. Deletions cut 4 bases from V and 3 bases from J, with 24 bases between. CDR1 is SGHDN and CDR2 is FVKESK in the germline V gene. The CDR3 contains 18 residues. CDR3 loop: CASSPRVPVSPADYGYTF. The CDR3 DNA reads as TGTGCCAGCAGCCCGAGGGTACCGGTCTCCCCGGCGGACTATGGCTACACCTTC.

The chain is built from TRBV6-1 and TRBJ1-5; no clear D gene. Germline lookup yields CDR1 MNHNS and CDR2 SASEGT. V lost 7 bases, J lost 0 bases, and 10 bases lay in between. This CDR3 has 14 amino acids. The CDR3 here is CASKITDSNQPQHF. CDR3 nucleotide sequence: TGTGCCAGCAAAATAACGGATAGCAATCAGCCCCAGCATTTT.

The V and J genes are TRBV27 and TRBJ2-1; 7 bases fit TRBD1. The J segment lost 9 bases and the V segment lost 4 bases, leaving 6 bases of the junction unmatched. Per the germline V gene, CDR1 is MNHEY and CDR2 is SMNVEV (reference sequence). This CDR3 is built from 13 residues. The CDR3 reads CASSSDRVGEQFF. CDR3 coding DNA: TGTGCCAGCAGTTCCGACAGGGTAGGTGAGCAGTTCTTC.

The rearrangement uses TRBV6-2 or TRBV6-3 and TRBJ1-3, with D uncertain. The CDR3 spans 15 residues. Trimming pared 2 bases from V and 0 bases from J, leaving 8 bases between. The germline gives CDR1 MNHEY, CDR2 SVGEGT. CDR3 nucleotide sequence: TGTGCCAGCAGTTACGCCGAAAGCTCTGGAAACACCATATATTTT. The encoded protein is CASSYAESSGNTIYF.

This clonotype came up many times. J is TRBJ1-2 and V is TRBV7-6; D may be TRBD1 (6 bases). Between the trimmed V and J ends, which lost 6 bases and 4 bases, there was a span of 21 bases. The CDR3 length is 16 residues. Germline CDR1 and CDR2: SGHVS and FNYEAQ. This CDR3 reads CASRGAFVTGGYGYTF. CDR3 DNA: TGTGCCAGCAGGGGGGCATTCGTGACAGGAGGCTATGGCTACACCTTC.

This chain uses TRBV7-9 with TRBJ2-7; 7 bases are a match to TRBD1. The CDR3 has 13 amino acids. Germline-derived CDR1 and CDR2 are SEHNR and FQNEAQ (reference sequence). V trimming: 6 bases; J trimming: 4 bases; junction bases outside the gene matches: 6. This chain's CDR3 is CASSGDSEYEQYF. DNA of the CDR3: TGTGCCAGCAGTGGGGACAGTGAGTACGAGCAGTACTTC. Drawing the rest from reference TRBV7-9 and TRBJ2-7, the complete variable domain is DTGVSQNPRHKITKRGQNVTFRCDPISEHNRLYWYRQTLGQGPEFLTYFQNEAQLEKSRLLSDRFSAERPKGSFSTLEIQRTEQGDSAMYLCASSGDSEYEQYFGPGTRLTVT.

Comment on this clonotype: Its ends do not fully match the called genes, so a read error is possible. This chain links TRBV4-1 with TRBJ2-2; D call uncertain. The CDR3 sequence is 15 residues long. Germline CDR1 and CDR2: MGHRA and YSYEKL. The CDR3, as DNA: TGTGCCAGCAGGCCGGGCTTCGGTAGTGCCGGGGAGCTGTTTTTT. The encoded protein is CASRPGFGSAGELFF.

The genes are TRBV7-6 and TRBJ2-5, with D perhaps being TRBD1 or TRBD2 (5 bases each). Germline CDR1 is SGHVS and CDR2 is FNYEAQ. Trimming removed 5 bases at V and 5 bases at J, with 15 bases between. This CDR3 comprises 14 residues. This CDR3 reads CASSQTPGRETQYF. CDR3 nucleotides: TGTGCCAGCAGCCAAACCCCGGGACGTGAGACCCAGTACTTC.

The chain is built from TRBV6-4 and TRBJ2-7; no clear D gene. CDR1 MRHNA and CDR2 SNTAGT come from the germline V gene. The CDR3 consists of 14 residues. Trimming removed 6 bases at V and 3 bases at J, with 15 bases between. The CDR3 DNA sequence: TGTGCCAGCAGGGTCGTACCCATTTACTACGAGCAGTACTTC. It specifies CASRVVPIYYEQYF.

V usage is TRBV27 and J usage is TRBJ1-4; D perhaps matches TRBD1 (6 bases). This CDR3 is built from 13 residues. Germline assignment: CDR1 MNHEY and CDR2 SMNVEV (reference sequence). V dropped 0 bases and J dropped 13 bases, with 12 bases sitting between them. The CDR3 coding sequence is TGTGCCAGCAGTTTATCGAACCTGGACAGACTGTTTTTT. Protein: CASSLSNLDRLFF.

The CDR3 DNA reads as TGTGCCAGCAGTCCCCTAGGGCGGACCTACGAGCAGTACTTC. Protein: CASSPLGRTYEQYF. The V gene is TRBV27, the J gene TRBJ2-7; D is uncertain. This CDR3 spans 14 amino acids. V was cut by 5 bases and J by 2 bases, with 13 bases left in between. CDR1 and CDR2 (germline): MNHEY, SMNVEV (reference sequence).